The 6 T cell receptor beta chains given below trace back to one sample, sequenced in a study of CD8 T cells in Susac syndrome. Reverse transcription of about 0.5 to 1 ug RNA used random hexamers. TCRdb analysed the immunoSEQ multiplex PCR reads with MiXCR anew, one entry per CDR3 protein. The data contain approximately 110,000 distinct CDR3 sequences, about 96% of them singletons. Sequencing was carried out using CD4+ T cells from PBMCs. The receptors were gathered from a human donor in good health.

This clonotype was detected once. J is TRBJ1-1 and V is TRBV15; 11 bases map to TRBD1. The V gene's germline CDR1 is LNHNV and CDR2 YYDKDF (reference sequence). The CDR3 totals 14 residues. V lost 5 bases to trimming and J lost 5 bases; unmatched junction nucleotides: 4. The CDR3 nucleotides are TGTGCCACCAGCTGGGACAGGGGGGGGACTGAAGCTTTCTTT. Its protein is CATSWDRGGTEAFF.

The chain couples TRBV20-1 to TRBJ2-1, with TRBD1 as a possible D gene (5 bases). CDR1 DFQATT and CDR2 SNEGSKA come from the germline V gene (reference sequence). V was trimmed by 0 bases and J by 4 bases, leaving 7 bases between them. The CDR3 is made up of 13 amino acids. The CDR3 loop reads CSARDRQYNEQFF. CDR3 DNA sequence: TGCAGTGCTAGAGATCGACAGTACAATGAGCAGTTCTTC.

V and J are TRBV12-3 or TRBV12-4 and TRBJ1-1; D may be TRBD1 (6 bases). Between the trimmed V and J ends, which lost 7 bases and 1 base, there was a span of 16 bases. The length of the CDR3 is 15 residues. The DNA for the CDR3 is TGTGCCAGCAACACTCAGGGGATAAAGAACACTGAAGCTTTCTTT. This codes for CASNTQGIKNTEAFF.

J is TRBJ1-2 and V is TRBV5-1; 8 bases align to TRBD1. The CDR3 length is 13 residues. Germline CDR1 is SGHRS and CDR2 is YFSETQ. The V segment lost 4 bases and the J segment 8 bases; nucleotides outside the gene matches: 7. Written as DNA, the CDR3 is TGCGCCAGCAGCACCGGGACAGGTGAAGGCTACACCTTC. Translated: CASSTGTGEGYTF. The whole variable domain, filled in from reference TRBV5-1 and TRBJ1-2, reads KAGVTQTPRYLIKTRGQQVTLSCSPISGHRSVSWYQQTPGQGLQFLFEYFSETQRNKGNFPGRFSGRQFSNSRSEMNVSTLELGDSALYLCASSTGTGEGYTFGSGTRLTVV.

This clonotype was seen only once. The chain links TRBV28 to TRBJ2-5; a possible D gene is TRBD1 (5 bases). V lost 4 bases to trimming and J lost 5 bases, with 11 bases between them. This CDR3 region has 13 residues. Germline CDR1 reads MDHEN; CDR2 reads SYDVKM. The CDR3 DNA reads TGTGCCAGCAGTTCTGGGGCGTCGGAGACCCAGTACTTC. As protein: CASSSGASETQYF.

Here the CDR3 reads CASSLRAQGGAGEQYF. The CDR3 DNA reads TGCGCCAGCAGCCTGCGGGCACAGGGGGGGGCAGGGGAGCAGTACTTC. V is TRBV5-1 and J is TRBJ2-7, with D perhaps TRBD1 (8 bases). CDR1 and CDR2 from the germline V gene are SGHRS and YFSETQ. The CDR3 consists of 16 residues. Trimming stripped 4 bases from V and 7 bases from J, with 24 bases between.